The rows below give T cell receptor beta chains drawn from one sample of a study of control samples from healthy donors and cancer patients. Produced via immunoSEQ multiplex PCR; TCRdb's table is partial and in-frame only. In the table there are roughly 180,000 clones, 75% to 95% of which are singletons. The sequenced sample consisted of blood. The receptors here all came from a woman in her 40s in good health. Each CDR3 is given without its conserved first and last residue.

V,J,CDR3
TRBV27,TRBJ2-5,ASSLSSGGAWETQY
TRBV5-4,TRBJ2-3,ASSTPGASGTDTQY
TRBV5-1,TRBJ1-1,ASSLGPQITEAF
TRBV6-5,TRBJ1-1,ASSSSPAGWNTEAF
TRBV11-2,TRBJ1-4,ASSPRGQEVF
TRBV27,TRBJ2-7,ASRKGQGQIDEQY
TRBV5-6,TRBJ2-5,ASSPAVQETQY
TRBV4-1,TRBJ2-7,ASSQGLAGYEQY
TRBV19,TRBJ1-5,ASNRQSNQPQH
TRBV19,TRBJ2-1,ASSSLGGEQF
TRBV5-4,TRBJ2-5,ASTLPGGETQY
TRBV5-6,TRBJ2-7,ASSYGTHSSYEQY
TRBV6-1,TRBJ2-5,ASSENKGTPGETQY
TRBV4-2,TRBJ1-2,ASSQVVGSGDRTTSSYGYT
TRBV7-6,TRBJ1-1,ASTFRQNTEAF
TRBV5-8,TRBJ1-3,ASSPDTGNTIY
TRBV15,TRBJ2-7,ATSREWGEQY
TRBV9,TRBJ2-7,ASSFSPGQGTYEQY
TRBV3-1/TRBV3-2,TRBJ2-2,ASSHRGGGGGTGELF
TRBV4-1,TRBJ2-7,ASSQGVEQY
TRBV9,TRBJ1-5,ASSVAVRVTGQPQH
TRBV6-5,TRBJ1-2,ASRSGTAYGYT
TRBV7-9,TRBJ2-3,ASSSRGDLRTDTQY
TRBV6-6,TRBJ2-3,ASFGGPKDTQY
TRBV5-6,TRBJ2-7,ASSLGTGATYEQY
TRBV11-2,TRBJ1-1,ASSLTQGATEAF
TRBV4-1,TRBJ1-1,ASSQDSRPDEAF
TRBV7-8,TRBJ1-1,ASSAGQIFSEAF
TRBV10-3,TRBJ2-1,ATSVGQNEQF
TRBV7-9,TRBJ2-7,ASSHDPYEQY
TRBV3-1/TRBV3-2,TRBJ2-2,ASSHKLEPGELF
TRBV7-9,TRBJ1-1,ASSLGQSPEAF
TRBV10-3,TRBJ1-4,AISEGRGTNEKLF
TRBV6-5,TRBJ2-7,ASGHAYEQY
TRBV3-1/TRBV3-2,TRBJ1-1,ASSQGFQGGAEAF
TRBV13,TRBJ2-3,ASSPRNGRGVVYTQY
TRBV2,TRBJ1-6,ASSTVGDNSPLH
TRBV11-1,TRBJ1-1,ASSPPEGSGYGRAF
TRBV18,TRBJ1-1,ASSPREVNTEAF
TRBV5-1,TRBJ1-2,ASSRSTNYGYT
TRBV4-1,TRBJ1-1,ASSQLWTAELSEAF
TRBV7-9,TRBJ2-3,ASSPAGADTQY
TRBV7-9,TRBJ1-1,ASSRGPEAF
TRBV7-2,TRBJ1-3,ASSLRDPRSGNTIY
TRBV15,TRBJ1-5,ATSRDLGSGQPQH
TRBV10-3,TRBJ2-7,AITPGGGEQY
TRBV19,TRBJ1-2,ASRPTPGQGYGYT
TRBV14,TRBJ1-3,ASSQGWNTIY
TRBV10-3,TRBJ1-1,AISETPSLNTEAF